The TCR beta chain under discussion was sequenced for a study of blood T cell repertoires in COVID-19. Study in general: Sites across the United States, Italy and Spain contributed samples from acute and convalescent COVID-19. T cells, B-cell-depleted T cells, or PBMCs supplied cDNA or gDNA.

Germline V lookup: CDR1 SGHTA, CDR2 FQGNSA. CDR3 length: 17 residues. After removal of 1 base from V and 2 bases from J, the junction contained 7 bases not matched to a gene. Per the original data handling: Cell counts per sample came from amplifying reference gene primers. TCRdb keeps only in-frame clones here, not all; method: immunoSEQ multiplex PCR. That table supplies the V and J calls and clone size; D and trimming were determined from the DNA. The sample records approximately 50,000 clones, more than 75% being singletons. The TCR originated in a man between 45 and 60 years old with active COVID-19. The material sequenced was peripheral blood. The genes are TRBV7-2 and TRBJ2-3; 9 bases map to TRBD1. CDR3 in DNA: TGTGCCAGCAGCTTAGGATCCGGGACAGGGACCACAGATACGCAGTATTTT. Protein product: CASSLGSGTGTTDTQYF.